Here is one T cell receptor (beta chain) with its context. The antigen remains unidentified. The CDR3 extends over 14 amino acids. Germline V CDR1 and CDR2: LNHDA, SQIVND (reference sequence). Trimming took 5 bases from V and 5 from J; bases not matched to a gene: 5. This record belongs to a study of shared clonotypes between healthy human individuals. Only in-frame clones appear in the TCRdb table, and some are missing; sequencing was by immunoSEQ multiplex PCR. The table lists more than 2 million clones, 90% to 96% of them singletons. Overall study findings and caveats: Sampling included only blood; tissue repertoires likely differ.

The receptor was isolated from a man aged 18 to 35 in good health. The J gene is TRBJ2-5, the V gene TRBV19, with 10 bases that match TRBD1. Specimen: naive CD4+ T cells sorted from blood. Sample subset: CD45RA+ positively selected. The CDR3 nucleotides read TGTGCCAGTAGTCTCCGACAGGGGGCGGAGACCCAGTACTTC. It translates to CASSLRQGAETQYF.